These 9 T cell receptor beta chains came from one sample sequenced in a study of tumor and adjacent non-tumor tissue in lung cancer. Three rounds of nested PCR, following a modified ARM-PCR protocol, produced the TCRbeta library. TCRdb fed the multiplex PCR reads into MiXCR, producing one record per CDR3 protein. The table has 200,000 to 250,000 distinct CDR3 sequences, less than 80% seen once. This sample's RNA came from whole unsorted tissue. The sequenced material came from lung tumor tissue. The receptor set was obtained from a man aged 55 to 70 with non-small cell lung cancer.

Points on this clonotype: The junction departs from the called germline gene at one end, perhaps through a read error. The rearrangement links TRBV11-1 to TRBJ1-4; tentative D call: TRBD1 (5 bases). The CDR3 consists of 14 residues. Germline CDR1 reads SGHAT; CDR2 reads FQDESV (reference sequence). CDR3 amino acids: CASSSGRDNEILHF. CDR3 DNA: TGTGCCAGCAGCTCGGGACGAGATAATGAAATACTGCATTTT.

About this clonotype: At one end the junction does not follow the germline gene, possibly because of a read error. The chain recombines TRBV6-6 with TRBJ2-1, with D possibly TRBD2 on 7 matching bases. The CDR3 runs 17 residues. The germline V gene has CDR1 MNHNY and CDR2 SVGAGI (reference sequence). In nucleotides, the CDR3 is TGTGCCGGCAGTTACTCTGGACTAGGGGGGGTCTACAATGAGCAGTTCTTC. Its protein is CAGSYSGLGGVYNEQFF.

Concerning this clonotype itself: Since a much larger clone is just one base distant, this may be a read error. This rearrangement joins TRBV20-1 to TRBJ2-1; unclear D gene. Trimming took off 0 bases at V and 8 bases at J, with 8 bases between the two ends. The V gene's germline CDR1 is DFQATT and CDR2 SNEGSKA (reference sequence). The CDR3 spans 12 residues. This chain's CDR3 is CSARDNNYEQFF. CDR3 bases: TGCAGTGCTAGAGATAACAACTATGAGCAGTTCTTC.

Concerning this clonotype itself: A much larger clone is a single base away; this may be a read error. The rearrangement links TRBV10-1 to TRBJ2-7; tentative D call: TRBD1 (6 bases). The V gene's germline CDR1 is WNHNN and CDR2 SYGVQD (reference sequence). The CDR3 extends over 14 amino acids. V dropped 6 bases and J dropped 1 base, with 13 bases sitting between them. Here the CDR3 DNA reads TGCGCCAGCAGCCGGGACATGGCTTCCTACGAGCAGTACTTC. This encodes CASSRDMASYEQYF.

Of note for this clonotype: The junction differs from germline at one of its ends, possibly a read error. CDR3 residues: CASRERVPNTGELLF. The CDR3 DNA is TGTGCCAGCAGGGAGCGGGTCCCGAACACCGGGGAGCTGTTATTT. The chain links TRBV6-1 to TRBJ2-2; D might be TRBD2 (6 bases). CDR3 size: 15 residues. The germline CDR1 and CDR2 sequences are MNHNS and SASEGT.

Of note for this clonotype: This could be a read error, since a much larger clone is one nucleotide away. This chain links TRBV4-3 with TRBJ2-3, with 11 bases identical to TRBD2. V shed 0 bases, J shed 2 bases, and the junction held 10 bases outside the gene matches. CDR3 length equals 19 residues. Germline CDR1 is LGHNA and CDR2 is YSLEER. CDR3 loop: CASSQDPGTSGTNTDTQYF. The CDR3 DNA follows: TGCGCCAGCAGCCAAGATCCCGGGACTAGCGGTACTAACACAGATACGCAGTATTTT.

A remark on this clonotype: Possible read error: a much larger clone is one base away. The J gene is TRBJ2-3, the V gene TRBV4-2; 9 bases fit TRBD2. The CDR3 has 15 residues. Looked up from germline, CDR1 is LGHNA and CDR2 is YNFKEQ. CDR3 protein: CASNQERGVLDTQYF. CDR3 coding DNA: TGTGCCAGCAACCAAGAGCGGGGGGTTTTAGATACGCAGTATTTT.

As regards this clonotype: Possible read error: a much larger clone is one base away. This chain links TRBV6-1 with TRBJ2-7, with D hard to call. Trimming took 10 bases from V and 0 from J, leaving 22 bases between them. The length of the CDR3 is 16 residues. The germline V gene has CDR1 MNHNS and CDR2 SASEGT. CDR3 region: CATYLTWVGISYEQYF. As DNA, the CDR3 is TGTGCCACATATTTAACATGGGTAGGCATCTCCTACGAGCAGTACTTC.

Worth noting for this clonotype: One end of the junction fails to match germline, which may point to a read error. CDR3 in amino acids: CVSSLVGGRGGNQTDTRYF. The CDR3 coding sequence is TGTGTCAGCAGCTTAGTGGGGGGGCGCGGGGGCAATCAGACAGATACTCGGTATTTT. V gene TRBV11-2 combines with J gene TRBJ2-3, with D possibly being TRBD2 (7 bases). The CDR3 is 19 amino acids. The V gene's germline CDR1 is SGHAT and CDR2 FQNNGV.